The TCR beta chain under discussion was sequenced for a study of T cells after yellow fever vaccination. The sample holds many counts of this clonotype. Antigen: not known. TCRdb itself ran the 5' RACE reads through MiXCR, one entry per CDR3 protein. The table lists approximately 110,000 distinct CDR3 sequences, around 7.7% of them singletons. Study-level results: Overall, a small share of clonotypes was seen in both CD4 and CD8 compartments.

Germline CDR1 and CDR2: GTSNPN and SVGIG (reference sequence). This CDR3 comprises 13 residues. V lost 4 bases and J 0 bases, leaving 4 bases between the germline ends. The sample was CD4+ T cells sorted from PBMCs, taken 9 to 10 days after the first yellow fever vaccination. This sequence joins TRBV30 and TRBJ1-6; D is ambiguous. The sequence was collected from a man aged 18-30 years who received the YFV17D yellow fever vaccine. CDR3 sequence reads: CAWTNSYNSPLHF. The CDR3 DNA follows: TGTGCCTGGACAAACTCCTATAATTCACCCCTCCACTTT.